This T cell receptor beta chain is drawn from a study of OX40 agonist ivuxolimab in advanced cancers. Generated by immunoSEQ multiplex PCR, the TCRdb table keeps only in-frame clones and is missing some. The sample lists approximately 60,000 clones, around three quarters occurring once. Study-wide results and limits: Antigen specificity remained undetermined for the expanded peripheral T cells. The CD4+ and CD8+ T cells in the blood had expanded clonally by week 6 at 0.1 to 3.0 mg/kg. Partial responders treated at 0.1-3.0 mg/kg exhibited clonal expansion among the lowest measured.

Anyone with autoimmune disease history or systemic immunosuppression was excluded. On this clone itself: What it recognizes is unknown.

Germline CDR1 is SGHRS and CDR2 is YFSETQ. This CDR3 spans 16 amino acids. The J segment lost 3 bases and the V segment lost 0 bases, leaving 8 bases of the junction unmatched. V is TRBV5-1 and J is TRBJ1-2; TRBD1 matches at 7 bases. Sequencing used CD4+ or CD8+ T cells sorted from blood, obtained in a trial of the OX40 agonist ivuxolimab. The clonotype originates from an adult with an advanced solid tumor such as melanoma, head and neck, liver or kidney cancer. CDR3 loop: CASSLGYQTGYYGYTF. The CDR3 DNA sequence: TGCGCCAGCAGCTTGGGTTATCAGACAGGGTACTATGGCTACACCTTC.